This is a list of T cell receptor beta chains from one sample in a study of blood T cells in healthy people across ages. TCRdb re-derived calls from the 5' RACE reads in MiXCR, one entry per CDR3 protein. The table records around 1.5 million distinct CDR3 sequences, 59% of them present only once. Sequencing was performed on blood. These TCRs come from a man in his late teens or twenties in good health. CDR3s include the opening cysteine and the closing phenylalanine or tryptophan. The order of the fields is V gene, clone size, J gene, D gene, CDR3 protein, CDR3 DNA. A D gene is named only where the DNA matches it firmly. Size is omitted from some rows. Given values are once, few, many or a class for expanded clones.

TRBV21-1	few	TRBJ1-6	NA	CASTESSSYNSPLHF	TGTGCCAGCACCGAAAGTAGCTCCTATAATTCACCCCTCCACTTT
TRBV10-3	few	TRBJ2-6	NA	CAISGIRRDGSSGANVLTF	TGTGCCATCAGTGGAATTCGGCGGGATGGGAGCTCTGGGGCCAACGTCCTGACTTTC
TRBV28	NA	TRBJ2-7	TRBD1	CASGPLSQGAYEQYF	TGTGCCAGCGGCCCACTTTCCCAGGGGGCGTACGAGCAGTACTTC
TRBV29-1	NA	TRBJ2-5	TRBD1	CSVAETGMETQYF	TGCAGCGTTGCAGAGACAGGGATGGAGACCCAGTACTTC
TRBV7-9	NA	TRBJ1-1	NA	CASSWTGDVPKGMNTEAFF	TGTGCCAGCAGCTGGACCGGGGACGTCCCGAAAGGGATGAACACTGAAGCTTTCTTT
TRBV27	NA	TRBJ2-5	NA	CASSLALSGEETQYF	TGTGCCAGCAGTTTGGCTTTATCAGGCGAAGAGACCCAGTACTTC
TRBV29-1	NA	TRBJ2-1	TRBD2	CSVEIRLAGVINEQFF	TGCAGCGTTGAAATAAGGCTAGCGGGAGTAATCAATGAGCAGTTCTTC
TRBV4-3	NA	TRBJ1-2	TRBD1	CASSHRQGARGYTF	TGCGCCAGCAGCCATAGACAGGGGGCAAGGGGCTACACCTTC
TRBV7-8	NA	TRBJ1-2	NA	CASSPTGWWYGYTF	TGTGCCAGCAGCCCTACAGGGTGGTGGTATGGCTACACCTTC
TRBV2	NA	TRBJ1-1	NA	CASSRGNRRGAFF	TGTGCCAGCAGTCGGGGGAATCGTCGTGGAGCTTTCTTT
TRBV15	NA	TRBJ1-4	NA	CATSRAVDSATNEKLFF	TGTGCCACCAGCAGAGCCGTTGACAGCGCAACTAATGAAAAACTGTTTTTT
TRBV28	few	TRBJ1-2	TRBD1	CASQTGPGGSYGYTF	TGTGCCAGCCAAACGGGGCCAGGGGGCTCGTATGGCTACACCTTC
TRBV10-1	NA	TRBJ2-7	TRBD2	CAGSESSGVPYEQYF	TGCGCCGGCAGTGAGAGCAGCGGGGTCCCCTACGAGCAGTACTTC
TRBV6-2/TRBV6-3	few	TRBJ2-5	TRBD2	CASSYRTSGKQETQYF	TGTGCCAGCAGTTACAGGACTAGCGGGAAGCAAGAGACCCAGTACTTC
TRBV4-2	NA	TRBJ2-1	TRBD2	CASSQDGWTSYYNEQFF	TGTGCCAGCAGCCAAGATGGCTGGACTAGCTACTACAATGAGCAGTTCTTC
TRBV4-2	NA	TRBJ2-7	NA	CASSRSPGAFYEQYF	TGTGCCAGCAGCCGGAGTCCAGGGGCTTTCTACGAGCAGTACTTC
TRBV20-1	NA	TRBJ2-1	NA	CSANRVSDEQFF	TGCAGTGCTAACAGGGTTAGCGATGAGCAGTTCTTC
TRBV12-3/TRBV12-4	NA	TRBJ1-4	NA	CASGQSDNEKLFF	TGTGCCAGCGGACAGAGTGATAATGAAAAACTGTTTTTT
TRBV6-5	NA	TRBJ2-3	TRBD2	CATRTSGSLTDTQYF	TGTGCCACAAGGACTAGCGGGAGCCTTACAGATACGCAGTATTTT
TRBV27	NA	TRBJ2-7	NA	CASTILTHYEQYF	TGTGCCAGCACTATACTTACCCACTACGAGCAGTACTTC
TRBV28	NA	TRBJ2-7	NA	CASSYEGLYEQYF	TGTGCCAGCAGTTATGAGGGGCTCTACGAGCAGTACTTC
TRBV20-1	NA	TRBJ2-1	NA	CSASPNYNEQFF	TGCAGTGCTAGCCCGAATTACAATGAGCAGTTCTTC
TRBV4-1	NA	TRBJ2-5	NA	CASSPQPGGQETQYF	TGCGCCAGCAGCCCGCAACCGGGCGGACAAGAGACCCAGTACTTC
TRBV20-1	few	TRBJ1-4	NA	CSASREEDEKLFF	TGCAGTGCTAGCAGGGAGGAGGATGAAAAACTGTTTTTT
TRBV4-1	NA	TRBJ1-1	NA	CASSRINRDVNTEAFF	TGCGCCAGCAGCCGGATAAACAGAGACGTGAACACTGAAGCTTTCTTT
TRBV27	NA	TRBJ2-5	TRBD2	CASSYRRGSGSTAETQYF	TGTGCCAGCAGTTATCGACGTGGTAGCGGGAGCACGGCGGAGACCCAGTACTTC
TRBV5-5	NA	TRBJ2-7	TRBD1	CASSQLGTDYEQYF	TGTGCCAGCAGCCAGTTGGGGACAGACTACGAGCAGTACTTC
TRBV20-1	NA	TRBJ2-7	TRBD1	CSARVDRGIEQYF	TGCAGTGCTAGAGTCGACAGGGGGATCGAGCAGTACTTC
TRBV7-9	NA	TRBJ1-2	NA	CASSGRGSGVDGYTF	TGTGCCAGCAGCGGGAGAGGGTCTGGGGTAGATGGCTACACCTTC
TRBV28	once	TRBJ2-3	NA	CASSFRTTDSTDTQYF	TGTGCCAGCAGTTTTAGAACAACCGATAGCACAGATACGCAGTATTTT
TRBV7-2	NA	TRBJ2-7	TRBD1	CASSLGDRGPSYEQYF	TGTGCCAGCAGCTTAGGGGACAGGGGTCCTTCCTACGAGCAGTACTTC
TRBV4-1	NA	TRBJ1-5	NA	CASSQGRSTNQPQHF	TGCGCCAGCAGCCAAGGACGGTCTACCAATCAGCCCCAGCATTTT
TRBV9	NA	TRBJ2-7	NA	CASSVSGLPSYEQYF	TGTGCCAGCAGCGTATCAGGGCTCCCCTCCTACGAGCAGTACTTC
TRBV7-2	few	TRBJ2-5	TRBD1	CASSLGSRGTGETQYF	TGTGCCAGCAGCTTAGGTAGTAGGGGGACAGGGGAGACCCAGTACTTC
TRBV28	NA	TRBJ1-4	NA	CASSALGEKLFF	TGTGCCAGCAGTGCTTTAGGTGAAAAACTGTTTTTT